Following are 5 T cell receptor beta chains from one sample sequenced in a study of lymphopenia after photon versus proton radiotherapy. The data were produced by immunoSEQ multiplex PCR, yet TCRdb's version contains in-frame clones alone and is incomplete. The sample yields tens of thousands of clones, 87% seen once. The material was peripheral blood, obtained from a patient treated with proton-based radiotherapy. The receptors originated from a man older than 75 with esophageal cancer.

DNA of the CDR3: TGTGCCAGCAGCTTTTTCGGTTCGACAGATACGCAGTATTTT. Protein sequence: CASSFFGSTDTQYF. The chain links TRBV11-2 to TRBJ2-3, with D unclear. The CDR3 covers 14 residues. The germline gives CDR1 SGHAT, CDR2 FQNNGV. Trimming removed 3 bases at V and 3 bases at J, with 10 bases between.

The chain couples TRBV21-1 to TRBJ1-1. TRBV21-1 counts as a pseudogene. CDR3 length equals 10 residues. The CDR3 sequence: CASPPPLTFF. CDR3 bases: TGTGCCAGCCCGCCGCCGTTAACTTTCTTT.

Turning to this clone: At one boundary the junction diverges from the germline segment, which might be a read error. The CDR3 here is CASSFRAESYGHTF. CDR3 DNA: TGTGCCAGCAGCTTTAGAGCAGAAAGTTATGGCCACACCTTC. The chain links TRBV7-2 to TRBJ1-2; D gene ambiguous. The length of the CDR3 is 14 residues. In germline, CDR1 is SGHTA, CDR2 FQGNSA.

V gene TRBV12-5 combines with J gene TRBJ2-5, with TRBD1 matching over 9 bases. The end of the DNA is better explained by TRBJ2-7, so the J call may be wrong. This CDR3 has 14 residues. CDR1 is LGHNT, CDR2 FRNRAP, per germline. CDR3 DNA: TGTGCTAGTGGAACTCCGGACAGGGGCTACGAGCAGTACTTC. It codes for CASGTPDRGYEQYF.

DNA for the CDR3: TGTGCCAGTAGTCCTCCTCCTGACAGGGGTTTAAGGAACACTGAAGCTTTCTTT. Its protein is CASSPPPDRGLRNTEAFF. The genes are TRBV19 and TRBJ1-1, with 8 nucleotides matching TRBD1. Germline loops: CDR1 LNHDA, CDR2 SQIVND (reference sequence). CDR3 length: 18 residues. V gave up 5 bases and J gave up 1 base; unmatched junction bases: 15.